This passage covers 30 T cell receptor beta chains from one sample sequenced in a study of cytomegalovirus exposure and HLA in healthy donors. The PCR contained 60 Vbeta and 13 Jbeta primers. The data were produced by immunoSEQ multiplex PCR, yet TCRdb's version contains in-frame clones alone and is incomplete. The table shows approximately 150,000 clones, with about 72% occurring only once. Sample: PBMCs. Source of these receptors: a man aged 40-49 years in good health and CMV-seronegative.

On this clone itself: At one boundary the junction diverges from the germline segment, which might be a read error. This sample includes further DNA sequences coding for the same CDR3. The chain is built from TRBV4-3 and TRBJ1-2; D possibly corresponds to TRBD1 (5 bases). CDR3 length: 15 residues. The germline CDR1 and CDR2 sequences are LGHNA and YSLEER. The DNA for the CDR3 is TGCGCCAGCAGCCAAGCGTTACAAGGGGACTATGGCTACCCCTTC. This translates into CASSQALQGDYGYPF.

The chain joins TRBV10-3 to TRBJ2-1; TRBD2 might be the D (6 bases). Germline V lookup: CDR1 ENHRY, CDR2 SYGVKD. V lost 6 bases, J lost 0 bases, and 12 bases lay in between. The CDR3 runs 15 residues. CDR3 sequence reads: CAISLPTSSYNEQFF. CDR3 bases: TGTGCCATCAGCCTACCGACTAGCTCCTACAATGAGCAGTTCTTC.

This clone was seen only once. The chain recombines TRBV10-3 with TRBJ2-7; 10 bases are shared with TRBD1. The CDR3 spans 16 residues. J was trimmed by 5 bases and V by 0 bases; bases with no gene match: 7. Per the germline V gene, CDR1 is ENHRY and CDR2 is SYGVKD. The CDR3 nucleotides read TGTGCCATCAGTGAGTCTCCGGGACAGGGGATTCACGAGCAGTACTTC. It codes for CAISESPGQGIHEQYF.

This chain joins TRBV5-6 and TRBJ2-3; 8 nucleotides align to TRBD2. The CDR3 loop spans 13 amino acids. Germline V gene data show CDR1 as SGHDT and CDR2 as YYEEEE. V trimming: 4 bases; J trimming: 7 bases; junction bases outside the gene matches: 5. CDR3 DNA sequence: TGTGCCAGCAGCCAAACGGGGGGGAATACGCAGTATTTT. This translates into CASSQTGGNTQYF.

The rearrangement joins TRBV30 to TRBJ2-7, with 10 positions matching TRBD2. CDR1 and CDR2 from the germline V gene are GTSNPN and SVGIG (reference sequence). The CDR3 spans 16 residues. V shed 0 bases, J shed 0 bases, and the junction held 5 bases outside the gene matches. The CDR3 is CAWSVPGLAVSYEQYF. The CDR3 bases are TGTGCCTGGAGTGTACCCGGACTAGCGGTCTCCTACGAGCAGTACTTC.

The chain has TRBV7-9 and TRBJ2-5, with 7 nucleotides matching TRBD1. Per germline, CDR1 SEHNR and CDR2 FQNEAQ (reference sequence). This CDR3 is 14 amino acids long. V dropped 2 bases and J dropped 13; count of bases not matched to a gene: 13. The CDR3 is CASSLTGTDRCPYF. The CDR3 coding sequence is TGTGCCAGCAGCTTAACCGGGACAGATAGGTGTCCGTACTTC.

The chain has TRBV6-4 and TRBJ2-5; TRBD1 aligns across 8 bases. The CDR3 loop spans 13 amino acids. The V and J ends lost 5 bases and 3 bases, in that order; junction bases with no gene match: 2. Germline CDR1 is MRHNA and CDR2 is SNTAGT. CDR3 nucleotides: TGTGCCAGCAGTCCGGACAGGGAAGAGACCCAGTACTTC. Residues: CASSPDREETQYF.

The chain is built from TRBV5-4 and TRBJ2-3, with TRBD1 identical over 10 bases. Losses at the gene ends were 2 bases for V and 3 bases for J; bases not matched to a gene: 6. The CDR3 has 16 amino acids. From germline, CDR1 is SGHNT and CDR2 YYREEE (reference sequence). The CDR3 DNA sequence: TGTGCCAGCAGCTTAGGACCGGGACAGGGGACAGATACGCAGTATTTT. Its protein is CASSLGPGQGTDTQYF.

The chain links TRBV5-1 to TRBJ2-3; D is perhaps TRBD2 (5 bases). CDR1 is SGHRS and CDR2 is YFSETQ in the germline V gene. V gave up 1 base and J gave up 1 base, with 7 bases separating them. CDR3 size: 14 residues. The CDR3 DNA follows: TGCGCCAGCAGCTTGACAGCGGGCACAGATACGCAGTATTTT. Translating it yields CASSLTAGTDTQYF.

There are a few counts of this clone. This chain connects TRBV7-2 to TRBJ1-3; 7 bases are shared with TRBD1. CDR1 and CDR2 (germline): SGHTA, FQGNSA. The CDR3 is made up of 15 amino acids. The J segment lost 3 bases and the V segment lost 5 bases, leaving 7 bases of the junction unmatched. The CDR3: CASSPTGFYGNTIYF. The CDR3 nucleotides are TGTGCCAGCAGCCCGACAGGGTTCTATGGAAACACCATATATTTT.

J is TRBJ2-2 and V is TRBV7-2, with 10 bases fitting TRBD2. The CDR3 length is 16 residues. Germline V lookup: CDR1 SGHTA, CDR2 FQGNSA. Losses at the gene ends were 1 base for V and 6 bases for J; bases not matched to a gene: 5. CDR3 sequence: CASSLVLAGVAGELFF. CDR3 bases: TGTGCCAGCAGCTTAGTTCTAGCGGGAGTGGCCGGGGAGCTGTTTTTT.

This sequence joins TRBV10-1 and TRBJ2-7; 10 bases are shared with TRBD1. Germline V gene data show CDR1 as WNHNN and CDR2 as SYGVQD (reference sequence). The CDR3 length is 14 residues. V lost 9 bases to trimming and J lost 4 bases; unmatched junction nucleotides: 9. The CDR3 bases are TGCGCCAGTCAGCCGGGACAGGGGTTGTACGAGCAGTACTTC. Protein sequence: CASQPGQGLYEQYF.

This clone was observed a single time. The CDR3 DNA reads TGCAGCGTTGAGCTGGGATACAGGGGAGATACGCAGTATTTT. It translates to CSVELGYRGDTQYF. The chain recombines TRBV29-1 with TRBJ2-3, with 7 bases identical to TRBD1. The CDR3 is made up of 14 amino acids. CDR1 and CDR2 (germline): SQVTM, ANQGSEA. The V segment lost 3 bases and the J segment 5 bases; nucleotides outside the gene matches: 8.

The V call is TRBV18, the J call TRBJ2-3; D remains unclear. CDR1 and CDR2 (germline): KGHSH, LQKENI. Trimming cost V 1 base and J 5 bases, with 4 bases left between them. CDR3 length: 12 residues. CDR3 sequence: CASSPQLDTQYF. For the CDR3, the DNA is TGTGCCAGCTCACCACAGCTAGATACGCAGTATTTT.

This clone turned up a few times. This chain links TRBV27 with TRBJ1-1, with D unclear. The germline V and J ends were trimmed by 10 bases and 1 base, with 13 bases remaining between them. The germline V gene has CDR1 MNHEY and CDR2 SMNVEV (reference sequence). The length of the CDR3 is 13 residues. The CDR3 DNA reads as TGTGCCACCAAGTACTCCCGGAACACTGAAGCTTTCTTT. Translated, it gives CATKYSRNTEAFF.

The chain links TRBV10-3 to TRBJ2-1; perhaps TRBD2 as D (6 bases). Germline V gene lookup returns CDR1 ENHRY and CDR2 SYGVKD. This CDR3 region has 16 residues. Trimming shortened V by 2 bases and J by 1 base, and 12 bases separated the two germline ends. CDR3 amino acids: CAISERGTGSYNEQFF. CDR3 nucleotide sequence: TGTGCCATCAGTGAGCGGGGGACCGGGTCCTACAATGAGCAGTTCTTC.

V usage is TRBV2 and J usage is TRBJ2-7; no clear D. V shed 0 bases and J shed 5 bases, with 14 bases lying between them. The CDR3 is 15 residues long. Germline V lookup: CDR1 SNHLY, CDR2 FYNNEI. CDR3 sequence (DNA): TGTGCCAGCAGTGAAGCGGGTTACAGTATTGACGAGCAGTACTTC. Translating gives CASSEAGYSIDEQYF.

The chain carries TRBV9 and TRBJ1-1; 9 nucleotides agree with TRBD1. Germline CDR1 SGDLS, CDR2 YYNGEE. The V and J ends lost 4 bases and 8 bases, in that order; junction bases with no gene match: 9. CDR3 length equals 14 residues. CDR3 sequence reads: CASSNNPTGGEAFF. The CDR3 DNA is TGTGCCAGCAGCAACAATCCGACAGGGGGGGAAGCTTTCTTT.

The chain is built from TRBV10-2 and TRBJ2-1; 10 bases match TRBD2. V trimming: 4 bases; J trimming: 4 bases; junction bases outside the gene matches: 7. This CDR3 has 16 amino acids. Germline values: CDR1 WSHSY, CDR2 SAAADI. DNA of the CDR3: TGCGCCAGCAGTGGTCAGCGGGAGGGCCCTTACAATGAGCAGTTCTTC. It translates to CASSGQREGPYNEQFF.

This clone was seen a few times. The V and J genes are TRBV29-1 and TRBJ1-1; weak D call: TRBD1 (6 bases). The CDR3 is 13 amino acids. Deletions cut 6 bases from V and 5 bases from J, with 16 bases between. Germline V gene data show CDR1 as SQVTM and CDR2 as ANQGSEA. DNA of the CDR3: TGCAGCGTCGAACAGGGCGTCTTGACTGAAGCTTTCTTT. Translating gives CSVEQGVLTEAFF.

This clone was seen a handful of times. V gene TRBV6-1 combines with J gene TRBJ1-1, with 7 nucleotides matching TRBD1. There are 19 residues in the CDR3. The trim removed 1 base at V and 0 bases at J, leaving 14 bases unmatched. Germline assignment: CDR1 MNHNS and CDR2 SASEGT. Here the CDR3 DNA reads TGTGCCAGCAGTGAAGTAAGGGTCGAGAGGGGGCATTTGAACACTGAAGCTTTCTTT. Translation gives CASSEVRVERGHLNTEAFF.

The chain carries TRBV6-1 and TRBJ2-2, with a possible D match to TRBD2 (6 bases). Trimming removed 1 base from V and 0 bases from J, with 9 bases in between. Germline V CDR1 and CDR2: MNHNS, SASEGT. The CDR3 spans 16 residues. The DNA of the CDR3 is TGTGCCAGCAGTGAAGAGGCGGGAACGAACACCGGGGAGCTGTTTTTT. As protein: CASSEEAGTNTGELFF.

The chain joins TRBV11-2 to TRBJ1-1; no clear D gene. V lost 0 bases, J lost 2 bases, and 4 bases lay in between. CDR1 and CDR2 from the germline V gene are SGHAT and FQNNGV. CDR3 length: 13 residues. The CDR3 nucleotides are TGTGCCAGCAGCTTAGATCGTAACACTGAAGCTTTCTTT. It specifies CASSLDRNTEAFF.

The sample holds a few counts of this clone. The rearrangement joins TRBV7-9 to TRBJ1-1; no clear D. V gave up 4 bases and J gave up 0 bases, with 6 bases separating them. The CDR3 contains 13 residues. From germline, CDR1 is SEHNR and CDR2 FQNEAQ (reference sequence). CDR3 region: CASSSPLNTEAFF. CDR3 coding DNA: TGTGCCAGCAGCTCCCCCTTGAACACTGAAGCTTTCTTT.

V gene TRBV12-5 combines with J gene TRBJ2-2; TRBD1 matches 7 bases. The CDR3 is 13 residues long. Germline lookup yields CDR1 LGHNT and CDR2 FRNRAP. Trimming took 6 bases from V and 5 from J; bases not matched to a gene: 3. The CDR3 spells CASGRGQTGELFF. CDR3 coding DNA: TGTGCTAGTGGGAGGGGGCAAACCGGGGAGCTGTTTTTT.

The chain joins TRBV30 to TRBJ2-5; TRBD1 might be the D (5 bases). The CDR3 has 13 amino acids. Trimming shortened V by 0 bases and J by 5 bases, and 10 bases separated the two germline ends. The germline V gene has CDR1 GTSNPN and CDR2 SVGIG (reference sequence). CDR3 in amino acids: CAWSVLGRETQYF. In DNA, the CDR3 is TGTGCCTGGAGTGTGTTGGGGCGGGAGACCCAGTACTTC. Full variable domain (missing parts from reference TRBV30 and TRBJ2-5): SQTIHQWPATLVQPVGSPLSLECTVEGTSNPNLYWYRQAAGRGLQLLFYSVGIGQISSEVPQNLSASRPQDRQFILSSKKLLLSDSGFYLCAWSVLGRETQYFGPGTRLLVL.

This clone has only a few counts. The chain is built from TRBV27 and TRBJ2-7, with 10 bases aligning to TRBD2. CDR3 length equals 16 residues. V shed 4 bases, J shed 0 bases, and the junction held 6 bases outside the gene matches. The germline V gene encodes CDR1 MNHEY and CDR2 SMNVEV (reference sequence). As DNA, the CDR3 is TGTGCCAGCAGTTCTCTAGCGGGGGCCTCCTCCTACGAGCAGTACTTC. Translated: CASSSLAGASSYEQYF.

Of note for this clone: The junction departs from germline at one end; a sequencing error may be responsible. The chain has TRBV7-8 and TRBJ2-5, with 9 bases matching TRBD2. This CDR3 region has 13 residues. Per germline, CDR1 SGHVS and CDR2 FQNEAQ. The CDR3 here is CASNLAGEETQYF. The CDR3 coding sequence is TGTGCCAGCAACTTAGCGGGAGAAGAGACCCAGTACTTC.

V and J are TRBV20-1 and TRBJ2-5; D possibly corresponds to TRBD2 (5 bases). The V gene's germline CDR1 is DFQATT and CDR2 SNEGSKA (reference sequence). The CDR3 runs to 11 residues. V lost 7 bases and J lost 5, with 11 bases in between. The CDR3, as DNA: TGCAGTGGGTGGGAGTTGGAGACCCAGTACTTC. Protein sequence: CSGWELETQYF.

V gene TRBV5-1 combines with J gene TRBJ1-4; 7 bases line up with TRBD1. The junction had 11 bases not matched to a gene; V was cut back by 4 bases and J by 2 bases. This CDR3 region has 17 residues. CDR1 SGHRS and CDR2 YFSETQ come from the germline V gene. CDR3 protein: CASSPGQAGPTNEKLFF. CDR3 coding DNA: TGCGCCAGCAGCCCCGGACAGGCCGGACCGACTAATGAAAAACTGTTTTTT.